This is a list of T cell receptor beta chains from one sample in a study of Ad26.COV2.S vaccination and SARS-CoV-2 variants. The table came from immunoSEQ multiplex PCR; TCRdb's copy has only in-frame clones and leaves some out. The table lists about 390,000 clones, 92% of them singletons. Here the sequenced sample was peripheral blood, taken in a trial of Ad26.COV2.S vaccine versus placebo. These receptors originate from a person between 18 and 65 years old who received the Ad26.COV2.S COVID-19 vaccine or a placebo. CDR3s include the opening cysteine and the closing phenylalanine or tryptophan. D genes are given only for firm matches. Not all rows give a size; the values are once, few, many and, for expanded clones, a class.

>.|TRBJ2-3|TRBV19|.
TGTGCCTCGGACCAGACCATCTCAGGGGCAGATACGCAGTATTTT
CASDQTISGADTQYF
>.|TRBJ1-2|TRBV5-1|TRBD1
TGCGCCAGCAGAGAAGGGACAGGACAAGACTATGGCTACACCTTC
CASREGTGQDYGYTF
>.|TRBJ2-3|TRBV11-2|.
TGTGCCAGCAGCTTTAGAGGGCTAGCGTACGGGGCGAGCACAGATACGCAGTATTTT
CASSFRGLAYGASTDTQYF
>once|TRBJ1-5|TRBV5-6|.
TGTGCCAGCAGGGCCTGGGGGGGCAATCAGCCCCAGCATTTT
CASRAWGGNQPQHF
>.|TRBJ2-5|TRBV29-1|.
TGCAGCTGGGGGAGCCAAGAGACCCAGTACTTC
CSWGSQETQYF
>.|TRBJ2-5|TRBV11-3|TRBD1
TGTGCCAGCAGCTCGGGACAGGGGGCACGAGAGACCCAGTACTTC
CASSSGQGARETQYF
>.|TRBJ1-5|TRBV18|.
TGTGCCAGCTCAGGGGGGAGCAATCAGCCCCAGCATTTT
CASSGGSNQPQHF
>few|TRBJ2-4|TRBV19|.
TGTGCCAGTAGGACGGTAGAAGCCAAAAACATTCAGTACTTC
CASRTVEAKNIQYF
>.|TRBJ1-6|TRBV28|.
TGTGCGTGTGGAGAACTTAGCTCCTATAATTCACCCCTCCACTTT
CACGELSSYNSPLHF
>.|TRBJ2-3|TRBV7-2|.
TGTGCCAGCAGCTTAGAGCCCCCCGGGATTGGGGAGCAGTATTTT
CASSLEPPGIGEQYF
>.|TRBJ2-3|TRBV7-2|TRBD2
TGTGCCAGCAGCAAGGGACTAGCGGGGCCTCGCGTTACGCAGTATTTT
CASSKGLAGPRVTQYF